The clone carrying this TCR beta chain was picked up many times. What it binds is not known. Time point: newly diagnosed GD, antithyroid drugs for less than 3 months. From PBMCs, RNA was extracted and then used to make the TCR library. This specimen belongs to a study of regulatory T cells in long-lasting Graves disease. In the study overall: Less than 3 months of antithyroid drugs had been taken by newly diagnosed Graves' patients. Findings of the study overall: TRBV28 was favored in persistent disease, as were TRBJ1-2 and TRBJ2-5.

In building TCR beta libraries, iRepertoire HTBI primers were used together with Arm-PCR of CDR3 regions. One entry per CDR3 protein results from TCRdb running MiXCR on the multiplex PCR reads. The data contain roughly 350,000 distinct CDR3 sequences, under 20% of them singletons. Trimming removed 6 bases from V and 5 bases from J; junction bases left unmatched: 2. The CDR3 has 12 amino acids. CDR1 DFQATT and CDR2 SNEGSKA come from the germline V gene (reference sequence). A further study also used this sample, focusing on T cells in Graves' hyperthyroidism and ophthalmopathy. As that study records: The study defined stable Graves' hyperthyroidism as no ophthalmopathy progression within 18 months. With the HTBI primer set, the TCR CDR3 went through a first round of RT-PCR.

The J gene is TRBJ2-1, the V gene TRBV20-1, with 9 bases matching TRBD1. The source of this sequence is a woman aged 18-29 years with Graves disease. The sample here was peripheral blood mononuclear cells (PBMCs), taken at new diagnosis, from a patient treated with antithyroid drugs. The CDR3 spells CSAGQGNNEQFF. The CDR3 DNA is TGCAGTGCCGGACAGGGGAACAATGAGCAGTTCTTC.